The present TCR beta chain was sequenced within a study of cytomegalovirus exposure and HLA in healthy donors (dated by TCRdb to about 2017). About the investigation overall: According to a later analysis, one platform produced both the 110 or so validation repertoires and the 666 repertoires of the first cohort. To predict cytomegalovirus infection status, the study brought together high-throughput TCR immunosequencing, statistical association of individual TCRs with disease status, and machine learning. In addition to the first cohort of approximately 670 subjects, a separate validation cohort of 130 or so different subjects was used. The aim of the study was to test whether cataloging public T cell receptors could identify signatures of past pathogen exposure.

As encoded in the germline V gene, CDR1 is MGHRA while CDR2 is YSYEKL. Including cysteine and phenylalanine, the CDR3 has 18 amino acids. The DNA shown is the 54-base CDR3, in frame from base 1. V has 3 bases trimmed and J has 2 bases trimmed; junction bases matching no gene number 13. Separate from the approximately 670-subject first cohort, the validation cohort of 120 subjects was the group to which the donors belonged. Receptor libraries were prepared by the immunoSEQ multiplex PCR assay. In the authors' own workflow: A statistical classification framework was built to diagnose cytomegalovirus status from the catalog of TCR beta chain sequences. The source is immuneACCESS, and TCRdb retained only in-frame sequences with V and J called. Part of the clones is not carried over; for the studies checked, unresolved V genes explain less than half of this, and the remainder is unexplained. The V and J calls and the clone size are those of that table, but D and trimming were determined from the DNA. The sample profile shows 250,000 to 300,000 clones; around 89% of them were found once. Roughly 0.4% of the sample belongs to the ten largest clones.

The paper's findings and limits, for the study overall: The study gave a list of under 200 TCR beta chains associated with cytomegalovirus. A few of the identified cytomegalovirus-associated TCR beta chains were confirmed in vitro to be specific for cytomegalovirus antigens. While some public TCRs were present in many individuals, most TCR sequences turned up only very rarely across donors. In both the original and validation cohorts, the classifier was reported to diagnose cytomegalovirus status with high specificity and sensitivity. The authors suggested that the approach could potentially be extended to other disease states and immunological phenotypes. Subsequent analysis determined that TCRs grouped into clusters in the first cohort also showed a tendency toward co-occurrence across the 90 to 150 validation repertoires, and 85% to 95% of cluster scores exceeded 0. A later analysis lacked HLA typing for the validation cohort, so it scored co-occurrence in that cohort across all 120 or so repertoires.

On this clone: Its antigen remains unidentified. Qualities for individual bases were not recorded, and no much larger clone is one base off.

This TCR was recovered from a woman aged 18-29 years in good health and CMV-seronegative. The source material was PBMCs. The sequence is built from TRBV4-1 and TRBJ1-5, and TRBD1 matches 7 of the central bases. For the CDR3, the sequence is CASSHIYKGARGNQPQHF. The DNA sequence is TGCGCCAGCAGCCATATTTACAAGGGGGCAAGAGGCAATCAGCCCCAGCATTTT.